This entry describes one TCR beta chain. Its specificity is not known. Each sample yielded approximately 9 x 10^4 assayed TCR templates. The assay was immunoSEQ multiplex PCR, and TCRdb's table has in-frame clones only and misses some. Among some 110,000 clones listed, 85% to 95% were seen once. The CDR3 contains 15 residues. Germline CDR1 reads SGHTA; CDR2 reads FQGNSA. With 5 bases clipped from V and 6 bases from J, the junction kept 7 bases outside the gene matches. The sample comes from a study of siplizumab effects on memory and regulatory T cells. The study, taken as a whole, reports: Significant reduction of alloreactive sequences traceable to unstimulated CD4+ memory cells was observed with siplizumab. It seemed that naive T cells were more diverse than memory cells and were major contributors to the alloresponse. Sequences below about 10^-5 frequency were poorly captured, limiting mapping of alloreactive clones.

Sequenced material: CD4+ T cells sorted from blood. This chain joins TRBV7-2 and TRBJ1-6, with 7 bases fitting TRBD1. This sequence was found in a human donor in good health. CDR3 sequence: CASSPQGDSNSPLHF. The CDR3 coding sequence is TGTGCCAGCAGCCCCCAGGGGGACTCTAATTCACCCCTCCACTTT.